The next 17 T cell receptor beta chains were all read from a single sample in a study of Ad26.COV2.S vaccination and SARS-CoV-2 variants. Treatment noted: around 19 received Ad26.COV2.S at low or high dose, single or two shots; about 5 received placebo; per-sample allocation not given. Vaccine and placebo recipients were sampled on day 63 after the first injection. Assay used: immunoSEQ multiplex PCR; TCRdb lists only in-frame clones, some missing. The table has about 350,000 clones, 88% seen once; the top ten hold 6.4%. Sequencing used peripheral blood, obtained in a trial of Ad26.COV2.S vaccine versus placebo. The receptors stem from a person between 18 and 65 years old who received the Ad26.COV2.S COVID-19 vaccine or a placebo.

The chain recombines TRBV5-1 with TRBJ2-5; tentative D call: TRBD2 (5 bases). This CDR3 is 14 amino acids long. With 3 bases removed from V and 4 bases from J, the gap between germline ends came to 13 bases. Germline V lookup: CDR1 SGHRS, CDR2 YFSETQ. In DNA, the CDR3 is TGCGCCAGCAGCTCCGGCCCTGCGGGAGAGACCCAGTACTTC. Translating gives CASSSGPAGETQYF.

This sequence joins TRBV27 and TRBJ1-5; D remains ambiguous. The CDR3 extends over 13 amino acids. V was trimmed by 3 bases and J by 0 bases, leaving 3 bases between them. In germline, CDR1 is MNHEY, CDR2 SMNVEV (reference sequence). The CDR3 sequence is CASSLFSNQPQHF. The CDR3 nucleotides are TGTGCCAGCAGTTTGTTTAGCAATCAGCCCCAGCATTTT.

The chain joins TRBV9 to TRBJ2-3, with unresolved D. The V end was cut by 0 bases, the J end by 4 bases, with 12 bases between. CDR1 and CDR2 (germline): SGDLS, YYNGEE. The CDR3 is made up of 15 amino acids. The CDR3 sequence is CASSVGTTEADTQYF. The CDR3 DNA reads TGTGCCAGCAGCGTAGGGACCACCGAGGCAGATACGCAGTATTTT. Supplemented by reference TRBV9 and TRBJ2-3, the full variable domain reads DSGVTQTPKHLITATGQRVTLRCSPRSGDLSVYWYQQSLDQGLQFLIQYYNGEERAKGNILERFSAQQFPDLHSELNLSSLELGDSALYFCASSVGTTEADTQYFGPGTRLTVL.

This clone was detected only a few times. This chain connects TRBV2 to TRBJ2-1; 11 bases fit TRBD2. J lost 6 bases, V lost 5 bases, and 6 bases had no gene match. Germline CDR1 reads SNHLY; CDR2 reads FYNNEI. This CDR3 is built from 15 residues. CDR3 in DNA: TGTGCCAGCAGTCAACTAGCGGGAGTCTCCAATGAGCAGTTCTTC. Residues: CASSQLAGVSNEQFF.

V gene TRBV6-6 combines with J gene TRBJ2-2; D not resolved. V dropped 5 bases and J dropped 0 bases, with 16 bases sitting between them. The CDR3 has 17 amino acids. In germline, CDR1 is MNHNY, CDR2 SVGAGI (reference sequence). The CDR3 DNA reads as TGTGCCAGCAGTCCATCGGACCCGAAGGCGAACACCGGGGAGCTGTTTTTT. This gives the protein CASSPSDPKANTGELFF.

This clone appeared a few times. The V and J genes are TRBV7-9 and TRBJ2-1, with D unresolved. The V gene's germline CDR1 is SEHNR and CDR2 FQNEAQ (reference sequence). The V end lost 1 base, the J end lost 7 bases, and 11 bases lay between the germline ends. The CDR3 contains 14 residues. Here the CDR3 reads CASSLGMAWNEQFF. The CDR3 DNA sequence: TGTGCCAGCAGCTTAGGAATGGCCTGGAATGAGCAGTTCTTC.

The rearrangement joins TRBV7-2 to TRBJ1-5; the D is unclear. Per the germline V gene, CDR1 is SGHTA and CDR2 is FQGNSA. This CDR3 is 14 amino acids long. The ends were cut back, 5 bases at V and 4 bases at J, with 12 bases in the middle. In DNA, the CDR3 is TGTGCCAGCAGCATTTACAGAGTAAATCAGCCCCAGCATTTT. This encodes CASSIYRVNQPQHF.

The gene calls are TRBV27 and TRBJ2-1; D gene unclear. The CDR3 is 11 amino acids. V was shortened by 1 base and J by 6 bases, with 1 base between the two germline ends. The germline gives CDR1 MNHEY, CDR2 SMNVEV (reference sequence). In nucleotides, the CDR3 is TGTGCCAGCAGTTTATTCAATGAGCAGTTCTTC. Its protein product is CASSLFNEQFF.

The table lists this clone with many counts. This chain connects TRBV19 to TRBJ1-5; D possibly corresponds to TRBD1 (5 bases). Germline lookup yields CDR1 LNHDA and CDR2 SQIVND (reference sequence). The V and J ends lost 1 base and 7 bases respectively, with 8 bases between them. This CDR3 region has 13 residues. The CDR3 protein is CASSIGGPQPQHF. For the CDR3, the DNA is TGTGCCAGTAGTATAGGGGGCCCCCAGCCCCAGCATTTT.

V and J are TRBV6-2 or TRBV6-3 and TRBJ1-1; TRBD1 matches at 11 bases. Germline-derived CDR1 and CDR2 are MNHEY and SVGEGT. The J segment lost 0 bases and the V segment lost 5 bases, leaving 8 bases of the junction unmatched. The CDR3 contains 17 residues. In DNA, the CDR3 is TGTGCCAGCAGTATTCGGACAGGGGGCACCATGAACACTGAAGCTTTCTTT. The encoded protein is CASSIRTGGTMNTEAFF.

J is TRBJ1-6 and V is TRBV7-2; TRBD1 might be the D (5 bases). Trimming cost V 5 bases and J 15 bases, with 20 bases left between them. This CDR3 region has 14 residues. CDR1 and CDR2 from the germline V gene are SGHTA and FQGNSA. CDR3 amino acids: CASSRTGPPKVLHF. The CDR3 DNA is TGTGCCAGCAGCCGGACGGGACCCCCTAAAGTCCTCCACTTT.

The chain employs TRBV5-1 and TRBJ2-3; the D is unclear. The CDR3 has 15 amino acids. The V and J ends lost 0 bases and 1 base respectively, with 9 bases between them. Germline assignment: CDR1 SGHRS and CDR2 YFSETQ. The CDR3 bases are TGCGCCAGCAGCTTGGGTCAGGCAGGCACAGATACGCAGTATTTT. Protein product: CASSLGQAGTDTQYF.

The CDR3 here is CASSLVGKSYEQYF. The CDR3 DNA is TGCGCCAGCAGCTTGGTAGGGAAATCCTACGAGCAGTACTTC. This chain uses TRBV5-1 with TRBJ2-7; D gene ambiguous. Trimming pared 0 bases from V and 1 base from J, leaving 8 bases between. The CDR3 totals 14 residues. Germline V gene data show CDR1 as SGHRS and CDR2 as YFSETQ.

This clone was seen once. This chain links TRBV25-1 with TRBJ1-1; the D gene is possibly TRBD1 (5 bases). Trimming took 2 bases from V and 3 from J, leaving 7 bases between them. Germline CDR1 reads MGHDK; CDR2 reads SYGVNS. The CDR3 spans 13 residues. The CDR3 nucleotides read TGTGCCAGCAGTGAAGCGGGGGACACTGAAGCTTTCTTT. Its translation: CASSEAGDTEAFF.

This chain uses TRBV9 with TRBJ1-2; TRBD1 might be the D (5 bases). Germline lookup yields CDR1 SGDLS and CDR2 YYNGEE. The CDR3 consists of 13 residues. Trimming left V 2 bases short and J 4 bases short, with 9 bases between. The CDR3 nucleotides read TGTGCCAGCAGCGTTGGGGGGACCTATGGCTACACCTTC. It is translated as CASSVGGTYGYTF.

V gene TRBV18 combines with J gene TRBJ1-4, with 7 bases lining up with TRBD1. Germline values: CDR1 KGHSH, CDR2 LQKENI. The CDR3 is made up of 14 amino acids. Germline trimming cut 6 bases from V and 7 bases from J; bases unmatched to any gene: 8. Here the CDR3 reads CASSPDRVGEKLFF. CDR3 nucleotides: TGTGCCAGCTCGCCTGACAGGGTCGGTGAAAAACTGTTTTTT. Full variable domain (outside the CDR3, taken from reference TRBV18 and TRBJ1-4): NAGVMQNPRHLVRRRGQEARLRCSPMKGHSHVYWYRQLPEEGLKFMVYLQKENIIDESGMPKERFSAEFPKEGPSILRIQQVVRGDSAAYFCASSPDRVGEKLFFGSGTQLSVL.

The chain joins TRBV5-1 to TRBJ2-3; the match to TRBD1 covers 8 bases. This CDR3 spans 14 amino acids. Per germline, CDR1 SGHRS and CDR2 YFSETQ. V shed 4 bases, J shed 4 bases, and the junction held 5 bases outside the gene matches. The CDR3 protein is CASSNGQGADTQYF. The CDR3 DNA is TGCGCCAGCAGCAACGGACAGGGCGCAGATACGCAGTATTTT.